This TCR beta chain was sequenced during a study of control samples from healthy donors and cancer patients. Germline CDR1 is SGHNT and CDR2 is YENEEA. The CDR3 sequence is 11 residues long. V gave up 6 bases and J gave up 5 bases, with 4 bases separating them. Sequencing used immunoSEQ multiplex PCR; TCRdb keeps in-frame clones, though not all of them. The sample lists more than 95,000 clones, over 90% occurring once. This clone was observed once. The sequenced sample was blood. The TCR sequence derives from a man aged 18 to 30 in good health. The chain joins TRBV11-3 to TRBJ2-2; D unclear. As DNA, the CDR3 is TGTGCCAGCAGGGGAACCGGGGAGCTGTTTTTT. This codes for CASRGTGELFF.